The TCR beta chain under discussion was sequenced for a study of early T cells in non-severe SARS-CoV-2 infection. Across the study: Sequencing of bulk RNA from unsorted whole blood was done, without chain pairing. Points from the study as a whole: Anti-spike CD8 responses were favored by VDJdb matching, which missed private and CD4 specificities.

Many counts were recorded for this clonotype. What it recognizes is unknown. Unique molecular identifiers (one per individual cDNA molecule) were attached. TCRdb fed the 5' RACE reads into MiXCR, producing one record per CDR3 protein. This table has approximately 40,000 distinct CDR3 sequences, 9% to 10% appearing once. This CDR3 spans 15 amino acids. Germline assignment: CDR1 LNHDA and CDR2 SQIVND (reference sequence). V was trimmed by 6 bases and J by 0 bases, leaving 12 bases between them. This chain connects TRBV19 to TRBJ2-1; D ambiguous. The sample comprised whole blood. The clonotype comes from an adult who was a healthcare worker with PCR-confirmed SARS-CoV-2 infection or an uninfected control (not recorded which). CDR3 residues: CASSQYESSYNEQFF. The CDR3 coding sequence is TGTGCCAGTAGCCAATACGAGAGCTCCTACAATGAGCAGTTCTTC.